Detailed here is one TCR beta chain. Per germline, CDR1 SEHNR and CDR2 FQNEAQ (reference sequence). This CDR3 has 12 amino acids. Trimming took off 5 bases at V and 5 bases at J, with 10 bases between the two ends. This entry is derived from a study of technical replicates of blood from a handful of donors. The assay was immunoSEQ multiplex PCR, and TCRdb's table has in-frame clones only and misses some. The sample has more than 90,000 clones, 96% seen once; the top ten hold 0.21%. V gene TRBV7-9 combines with J gene TRBJ2-7, with D possibly being TRBD1 (6 bases). The material sequenced was T cells isolated from PBMCs. The receptor was isolated from a human donor in good health. The CDR3 sequence: CASSRTGNEQYF. CDR3 coding DNA: TGTGCCAGCAGCAGAACAGGGAACGAGCAGTACTTC.